The clone carrying this T cell receptor (beta chain) was seen more than once but under ten times. What it binds is unknown. The data derive from a study of cytomegalovirus exposure and HLA in healthy donors. This CDR3 comprises 13 residues. The germline V gene encodes CDR1 SGHNT and CDR2 YENEEA. Trimming shortened V by 0 bases and J by 5 bases, and 7 bases separated the two germline ends. Sequencing used immunoSEQ multiplex PCR; TCRdb keeps in-frame clones, though not all of them. In the table there are 170,000 or so clones, more than 65% of which are singletons. Study-wide points: First-cohort TCR clusters tended to co-occur in the roughly 120 validation repertoires, a later analysis found.

This clonotype was obtained from a woman under 30 in good health and CMV-seropositive. The sample comprised PBMCs. The chain has TRBV11-3 and TRBJ1-1; D call uncertain. The CDR3 DNA is TGTGCCAGCAGCTTAGACCCCATTACTGAAGCTTTCTTT. This codes for CASSLDPITEAFF.